What follows are 21 T cell receptor beta chains derived from one specimen sequenced in a study of cytomegalovirus exposure and HLA in healthy donors. PCR used 60 Vbeta primers and 13 Jbeta primers. TCRdb's table, derived via immunoSEQ multiplex PCR, lists solely in-frame clones and lacks some. The data contain about 100,000 clones, 75% to 85% of them singletons. The material sequenced was PBMCs. Receptors were obtained from a middle-aged woman in good health and CMV-seronegative.

The chain combines TRBV7-2 with TRBJ2-1, with 8 positions matching TRBD2. CDR1 and CDR2 (germline): SGHTA, FQGNSA. The CDR3 is 16 amino acids. V dropped 3 bases and J dropped 4; count of bases not matched to a gene: 8. CDR3 coding DNA: TGTGCCAGCAGCTTCGTTGGCGGGGGGATATACAATGAGCAGTTCTTC. Translation gives CASSFVGGGIYNEQFF.

The gene calls are TRBV19 and TRBJ1-5; a possible D gene is TRBD1 (5 bases). In germline, CDR1 is LNHDA, CDR2 SQIVND (reference sequence). Between the trimmed V and J ends, which lost 3 bases and 11 bases, there was a span of 14 bases. This CDR3 region has 13 residues. The CDR3 sequence is CASSIRPEGTQHF. The CDR3 nucleotides read TGTGCCAGTAGTATTCGTCCGGAGGGGACCCAGCATTTT.

The DNA of the CDR3 is TGTGCCAGCTCACCAGGGGCCTCTTGGACAGATACGCAGTATTTT. Amino acids: CASSPGASWTDTQYF. The gene calls are TRBV18 and TRBJ2-3, with D tentatively TRBD1 (5 bases). This CDR3 comprises 15 residues. V was clipped by 2 bases and J by 3 bases, with 12 bases between them. Germline V lookup: CDR1 KGHSH, CDR2 LQKENI.

This clone was seen a single time. The chain joins TRBV6-6 to TRBJ2-2; 7 bases are shared with TRBD1. The V and J ends lost 4 bases and 4 bases, in that order; junction bases with no gene match: 6. Germline-derived CDR1 and CDR2 are MNHNY and SVGAGI (reference sequence). The CDR3 is made up of 15 amino acids. The CDR3 region has the DNA TGTGCCAGCAGTTTTAAACGACAGGGCACCGGGGAGCTGTTTTTT. This translates into CASSFKRQGTGELFF.

This sequence joins TRBV18 and TRBJ2-5; D is uncertain. Germline CDR1 is KGHSH and CDR2 is LQKENI. V was clipped by 1 base and J by 5 bases, with 11 bases between them. The CDR3 runs to 14 residues. The CDR3 bases are TGTGCCAGCTCACCACTTCTAGGCAGCGAGACCCAGTACTTC. This translates into CASSPLLGSETQYF.

In its sample, this clone was seen a few times. The V gene is TRBV5-6, the J gene TRBJ2-1; no clear D. V lost 3 bases, J lost 2 bases, and 3 bases lay in between. The CDR3 is 12 amino acids. Germline assignment: CDR1 SGHDT and CDR2 YYEEEE. This CDR3 is CASSSTYNEQFF. The CDR3 DNA sequence: TGTGCCAGCAGCTCAACCTACAATGAGCAGTTCTTC.

The V and J genes are TRBV5-1 and TRBJ2-1; maybe TRBD2 (5 bases). In germline, CDR1 is SGHRS, CDR2 YFSETQ. V lost 0 bases, J lost 6 bases, and 13 bases lay in between. The CDR3 runs to 15 residues. As DNA, the CDR3 is TGCGCCAGCAGCTTGGAAGGCAGTCGGGGCAATGAGCAGTTCTTC. Its protein is CASSLEGSRGNEQFF.

The chain uses TRBV5-4 and TRBJ1-5, with TRBD1 identical over 7 bases. Trimming removed 5 bases from V and 8 bases from J; junction bases left unmatched: 7. Germline assignment: CDR1 SGHNT and CDR2 YYREEE (reference sequence). The CDR3 runs to 13 residues. The CDR3 spells CASSRDSREPQHF. CDR3 in DNA: TGTGCCAGCAGTCGGGACAGTCGGGAGCCCCAGCATTTT.

In its sample, this clone was seen a few times. This chain uses TRBV2 with TRBJ2-2, with D perhaps matching TRBD1 (5 bases). V was pared by 2 bases and J by 4 bases, with 8 bases between. This CDR3 comprises 14 residues. Germline loops: CDR1 SNHLY, CDR2 FYNNEI. The CDR3 here is CASSETRATGELFF. For the CDR3, the DNA is TGTGCCAGCAGTGAAACCAGGGCCACCGGGGAGCTGTTTTTT.

J is TRBJ2-3 and V is TRBV5-1; 8 bases align to TRBD2. The CDR3 is 16 amino acids. V lost 2 bases to trimming and J lost 2 bases; unmatched junction nucleotides: 7. Germline loops: CDR1 SGHRS, CDR2 YFSETQ. For the CDR3, the DNA is TGCGCCAGCAGCTTTGTGGCGGGGGGTCCCACAGATACGCAGTATTTT. This gives the protein CASSFVAGGPTDTQYF. Full variable domain (missing parts from reference TRBV5-1 and TRBJ2-3): KAGVTQTPRYLIKTRGQQVTLSCSPISGHRSVSWYQQTPGQGLQFLFEYFSETQRNKGNFPGRFSGRQFSNSRSEMNVSTLELGDSALYLCASSFVAGGPTDTQYFGPGTRLTVL.

This clone was seen a handful of times. The chain links TRBV30 to TRBJ2-5, with 7 bases aligning to TRBD1. This CDR3 region has 12 residues. The ends lost 2 bases at V and 5 bases at J; junction bases unmatched: 2. CDR1 is GTSNPN, CDR2 SVGIG, per germline (reference sequence). The CDR3 protein is CAWSYRGETQYF. The DNA of the CDR3 is TGTGCCTGGAGTTACAGGGGCGAGACCCAGTACTTC.

This chain uses TRBV6-1 with TRBJ2-7, with D maybe TRBD2 (5 bases). Germline V gene data show CDR1 as MNHNS and CDR2 as SASEGT. The CDR3 runs to 15 residues. V gave up 6 bases and J gave up 0 bases, with 15 bases separating them. DNA for the CDR3: TGTGCCAGCAGCCCCCCGGGAATTCTCTCCTACGAGCAGTACTTC. Translation: CASSPPGILSYEQYF.

This chain connects TRBV5-4 to TRBJ2-5; D gene ambiguous. The CDR3 has 13 residues. Germline CDR1 reads SGHNT; CDR2 reads YYREEE (reference sequence). V lost 4 bases and J lost 5, with 12 bases in between. CDR3 coding DNA: TGTGCCAGCAGCCCCCGGGTTGAGGAGACCCAGTACTTC. Translated, it gives CASSPRVEETQYF.

To note about this clone: Other DNA sequences in the sample encode the same CDR3. The rearrangement joins TRBV9 to TRBJ1-1; D unresolved. Germline CDR1 reads SGDLS; CDR2 reads YYNGEE. V lost 1 base and J 1 base, leaving 5 bases between the germline ends. The CDR3 sequence is 13 residues long. CDR3 bases: TGTGCCAGCAGCGTAACCGGGAACACTGAAGCTTTCTTT. Amino acid sequence: CASSVTGNTEAFF.

V and J are TRBV9 and TRBJ1-6, with 7 nucleotides matching TRBD1. Germline lookup yields CDR1 SGDLS and CDR2 YYNGEE. Trimming took 4 bases from V and 8 from J; bases not matched to a gene: 9. This CDR3 has 15 amino acids. The CDR3 loop reads CASSSDPTGHSPLHF. The CDR3 nucleotides read TGTGCCAGCAGCTCCGATCCGACAGGGCATTCACCCCTCCACTTT.

This clone was observed a few times. V gene TRBV5-1 combines with J gene TRBJ2-5; D gene uncertain. Germline V lookup: CDR1 SGHRS, CDR2 YFSETQ. Trimming cost V 0 bases and J 1 base, with 7 bases left between them. This CDR3 spans 14 amino acids. Here the CDR3 DNA reads TGCGCCAGCAGCTTGGGGGCAGGCCAAGAGACCCAGTACTTC. Translated, it gives CASSLGAGQETQYF.

This clone was counted once. This rearrangement joins TRBV15 to TRBJ1-5, with D uncertain. Germline V gives CDR1 LNHNV, CDR2 YYDKDF (reference sequence). With 1 base removed from V and 3 bases from J, the gap between germline ends came to 19 bases. The CDR3 length is 18 residues. CDR3 sequence: CATSRALIGRLNNQPQHF. DNA of the CDR3: TGTGCCACCAGCAGAGCTTTGATTGGCAGGTTAAACAATCAGCCCCAGCATTTT.

This chain joins TRBV7-3 and TRBJ1-6, with 9 bases aligning to TRBD1. V lost 5 bases and J lost 6; bases outside the gene matches: 11. Germline V gene sequence: CDR1 SGHTA, CDR2 FQGTGA. CDR3 length: 17 amino acids. The CDR3 region is CASSPSNRGLSNSPLHF. The CDR3 DNA follows: TGTGCCAGCAGCCCCTCTAACAGGGGGCTTAGTAATTCACCCCTCCACTTT.

The chain couples TRBV5-4 to TRBJ1-3; the D gene is possibly TRBD1 (5 bases). This CDR3 has 16 amino acids. The V end lost 4 bases, the J end lost 0 bases, and 14 bases lay between the germline ends. Germline V gene sequence: CDR1 SGHNT, CDR2 YYREEE (reference sequence). The CDR3 loop is CASSVGRSDSGNTIYF. CDR3 nucleotide sequence: TGTGCCAGCAGCGTGGGACGCAGCGACTCTGGAAACACCATATATTTT. The variable domain in full, completed from reference TRBV5-4 and TRBJ1-3, reads ETGVTQSPTHLIKTRGQQVTLRCSSQSGHNTVSWYQQALGQGPQFIFQYYREEENGRGNFPPRFSGLQFPNYSSELNVNALELDDSALYLCASSVGRSDSGNTIYFGEGSWLTVV.

The genes are TRBV5-1 and TRBJ2-1, with TRBD1 matching 8 bases. The CDR3 spans 15 residues. Germline V lookup: CDR1 SGHRS, CDR2 YFSETQ. V shed 2 bases, J shed 0 bases, and the junction held 1 base outside the gene matches. The CDR3 sequence is CASSLQGDSYNEQFF. CDR3 nucleotides: TGCGCCAGCAGCTTACAGGGGGACTCCTACAATGAGCAGTTCTTC.

This clone came up many times. J is TRBJ2-5 and V is TRBV7-8; D is uncertain. CDR3 length: 15 residues. Germline CDR1 reads SGHVS; CDR2 reads FQNEAQ. V was trimmed by 5 bases and J by 4 bases, leaving 17 bases between them. The CDR3 nucleotides read TGTGCCAGCAGCCCCCGACAAGGTCCGTCAGAGACCCAGTACTTC. Its translation is CASSPRQGPSETQYF.